The sequence of this TCR beta chain was determined in a study of Ad26.COV2.S vaccination and SARS-CoV-2 variants. The study's findings and limits: Compared with placebo recipients, vaccine recipients had higher spike-specific TCR breadth.

Notes on this clone: Its antigen is undetermined.

Clones were sequenced by immunoSEQ multiplex PCR, and TCRdb holds only the in-frame ones, with some missing. The repertoire holds approximately 360,000 clones, with 80% to 90% as singletons. Between the trimmed V and J ends, which lost 5 bases and 3 bases, there was a span of 11 bases. The CDR3 loop spans 13 amino acids. Germline V CDR1 and CDR2: LGHNA, YSLEER. Treatment reported: about 20 received Ad26.COV2.S at low or high dose, single or two shots; about 5 received placebo; per-sample allocation not given. It was on day 63 after the first vaccine or placebo injection that samples were taken. The genes are TRBV4-3 and TRBJ2-7, with D unresolved. The material was peripheral blood, obtained in a trial of Ad26.COV2.S vaccine versus placebo. The source of this sequence is a person aged 18-65 years who received the Ad26.COV2.S COVID-19 vaccine or a placebo. The CDR3 DNA follows: TGCGCCAGCAGCTCAATGCCCCGCTACGAGCAGTACTTC. Its protein product is CASSSMPRYEQYF.